This TCR beta chain stems from a study of vaccination and CD4 T cells after COVID-19. For the study at large: Convalescent participants consisted of six males and four females, two being Hispanic. As their vaccination, participants received two doses of either BNT162b2 or mRNA-1273 vaccine. Study-level findings and limits: The study found that a median approximately 84% of reactive clones in convalescent patients appeared only post-vaccination.

Trimming at V came to 2 bases and at J to 2 bases, leaving 13 bases not matched to a gene. The V gene's germline CDR1 is SGHVS and CDR2 FQNEAQ. The CDR3 sequence is 18 residues long. Cultured CD4+ T cells had their DNA profiled by the Oncomine TCR Beta short-read assay. It was from cultured CD4+ T cells that genomic DNA was extracted. TCRdb reprocessed the PCR reads with MiXCR, giving one entry per CDR3 protein. The sample yields 25,000 to 30,000 distinct CDR3 sequences, roughly 57% seen once. Treatment noted: roughly 10-day PBMC culture with coronavirus spike peptide pools or control peptides (ViraFEST assay). In the case of this clonotype: Its cognate antigen is unknown.

The TCR sequence derives from a human donor who received a COVID-19 vaccine. The chain combines TRBV7-8 with TRBJ2-3; 7 positions match TRBD2. The sequencing used CD4+ T cells from blood, cultured in vitro, collected after SARS-CoV-2 vaccination. The CDR3 sequence is CASSLNIADGGYTDTQYF. DNA for the CDR3: TGTGCCAGCAGCTTAAATATCGCGGACGGGGGGTACACAGATACGCAGTATTTT.